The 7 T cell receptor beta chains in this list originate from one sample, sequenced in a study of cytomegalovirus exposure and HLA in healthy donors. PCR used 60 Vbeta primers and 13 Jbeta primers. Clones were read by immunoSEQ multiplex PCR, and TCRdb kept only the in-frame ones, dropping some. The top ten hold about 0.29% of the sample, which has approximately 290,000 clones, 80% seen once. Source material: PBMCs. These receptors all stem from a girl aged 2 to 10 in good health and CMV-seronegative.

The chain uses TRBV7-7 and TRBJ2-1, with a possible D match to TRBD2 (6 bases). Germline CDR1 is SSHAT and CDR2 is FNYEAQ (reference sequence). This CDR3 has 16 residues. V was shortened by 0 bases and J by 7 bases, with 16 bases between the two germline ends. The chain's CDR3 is CASSLAPRGKGNEQFF. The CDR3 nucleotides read TGTGCCAGCAGCTTAGCGCCGCGGGGAAAAGGGAATGAGCAGTTCTTC.

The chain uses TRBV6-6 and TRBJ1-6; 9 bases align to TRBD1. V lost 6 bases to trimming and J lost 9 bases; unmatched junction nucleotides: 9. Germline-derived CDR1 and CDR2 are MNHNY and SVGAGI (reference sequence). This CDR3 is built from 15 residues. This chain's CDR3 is CASRPTRDRVSPLHF. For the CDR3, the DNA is TGTGCCAGCAGGCCAACCCGGGACAGGGTTTCACCCCTCCACTTT.

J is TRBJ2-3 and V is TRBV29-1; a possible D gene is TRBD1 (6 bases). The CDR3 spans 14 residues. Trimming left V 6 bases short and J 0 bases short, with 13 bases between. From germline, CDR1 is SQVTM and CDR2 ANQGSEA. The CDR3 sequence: CSVSKTGSTDTQYF. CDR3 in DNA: TGCAGCGTCTCAAAGACAGGTAGCACAGATACGCAGTATTTT.

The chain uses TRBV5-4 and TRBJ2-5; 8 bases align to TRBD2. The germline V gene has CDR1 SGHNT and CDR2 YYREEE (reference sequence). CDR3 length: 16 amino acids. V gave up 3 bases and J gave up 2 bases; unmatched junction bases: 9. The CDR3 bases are TGTGCCAGCAGCTCGACCACTAGCGGACTACAAGAGACCCAGTACTTC. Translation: CASSSTTSGLQETQYF. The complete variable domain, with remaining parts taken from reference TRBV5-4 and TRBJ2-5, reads ETGVTQSPTHLIKTRGQQVTLRCSSQSGHNTVSWYQQALGQGPQFIFQYYREEENGRGNFPPRFSGLQFPNYSSELNVNALELDDSALYLCASSSTTSGLQETQYFGPGTRLLVL.

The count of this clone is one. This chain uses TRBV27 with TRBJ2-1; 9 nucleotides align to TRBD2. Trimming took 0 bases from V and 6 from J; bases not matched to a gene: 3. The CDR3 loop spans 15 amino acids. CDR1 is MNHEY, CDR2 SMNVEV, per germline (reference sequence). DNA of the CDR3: TGTGCCAGCAGTTTATCTAGCGGGAGTGGCAATGAGCAGTTCTTC. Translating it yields CASSLSSGSGNEQFF.

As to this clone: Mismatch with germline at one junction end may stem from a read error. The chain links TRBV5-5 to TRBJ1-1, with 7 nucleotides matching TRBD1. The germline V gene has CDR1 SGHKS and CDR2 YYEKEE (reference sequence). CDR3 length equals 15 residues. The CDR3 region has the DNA TGTGCCAGCAGGTTGGGACAGCTCATGAACACTGAAGCTTTCTTT. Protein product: CASRLGQLMNTEAFF.

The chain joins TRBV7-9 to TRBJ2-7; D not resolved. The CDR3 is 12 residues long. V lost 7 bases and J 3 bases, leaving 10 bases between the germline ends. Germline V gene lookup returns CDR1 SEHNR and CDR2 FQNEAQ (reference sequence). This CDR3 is CASNNRDYEQYF. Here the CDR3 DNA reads TGTGCCAGCAACAACAGAGACTACGAGCAGTACTTC.